One sample yielded the 5 T cell receptor beta chains listed below, sequenced in a study of T-cell reconstitution after alpha-beta-depleted transplantation in children. Unique molecular identifiers tagged the TCRbeta library. Using its own MiXCR run on the PCR reads, TCRdb lists one record per CDR3 protein. The table includes about 610,000 distinct CDR3 sequences, roughly a tenth detected once. Specimen: PBMCs from the stem cell graft donor, collected from the stem cell graft. These receptors all stem from a human donor who donated a stem cell graft to a child with acute myeloid leukemia.

Only a few counts were recorded for this clonotype. V is TRBV10-3 and J is TRBJ2-7; TRBD2 matches 7 bases. In germline, CDR1 is ENHRY, CDR2 SYGVKD. J was trimmed by 7 bases and V by 2 bases; bases with no gene match: 8. CDR3 length: 14 residues. The CDR3 DNA follows: TGTGCCATCAGTGAGGGGGCGGGAGCGGGGGAGCAGTACTTC. It specifies CAISEGAGAGEQYF.

This clonotype has only a few counts. The chain is built from TRBV7-2 and TRBJ2-5; D gene uncertain. The V gene's germline CDR1 is SGHTA and CDR2 FQGNSA. Trimming cost V 5 bases and J 0 bases, with 4 bases left between them. The CDR3 runs to 12 residues. CDR3 amino acids: CASSGYQETQYF. The CDR3 bases are TGTGCCAGCAGCGGATACCAAGAGACCCAGTACTTC.

In its sample, this clonotype was seen many times. The chain joins TRBV6-5 to TRBJ2-1; TRBD2 matches at 10 bases. Unmatched junction bases numbered 8, after V lost 4 bases and J lost 5 bases. The germline V gene has CDR1 MNHEY and CDR2 SVGAGI. CDR3 size: 16 residues. The CDR3 DNA reads as TGTGCCAGCAGTTCCTTAGCGGGAGGCCCCAACAATGAGCAGTTCTTC. Residues: CASSSLAGGPNNEQFF.

The V gene is TRBV15, the J gene TRBJ2-1; 9 bases are a match to TRBD2. CDR1 is LNHNV and CDR2 is YYDKDF in the germline V gene (reference sequence). The CDR3 runs 18 residues. V lost 3 bases and J lost 3; bases outside the gene matches: 12. The CDR3 region is CATSSLEFSGSFYNEQFF. The CDR3 nucleotides read TGTGCCACCAGCAGCCTCGAGTTTAGCGGGAGTTTCTACAATGAGCAGTTCTTC.

The table lists this clonotype with many counts. The chain carries TRBV6-4 and TRBJ2-1; 8 bases line up with TRBD2. Looked up from germline, CDR1 is MRHNA and CDR2 is SNTAGT. This CDR3 spans 15 amino acids. Unmatched junction bases numbered 12, after V lost 6 bases and J lost 8 bases. CDR3 residues: CASSRAGDGLDEQFF. CDR3 coding DNA: TGTGCCAGCAGCCGAGCGGGAGACGGATTGGATGAGCAGTTCTTC.